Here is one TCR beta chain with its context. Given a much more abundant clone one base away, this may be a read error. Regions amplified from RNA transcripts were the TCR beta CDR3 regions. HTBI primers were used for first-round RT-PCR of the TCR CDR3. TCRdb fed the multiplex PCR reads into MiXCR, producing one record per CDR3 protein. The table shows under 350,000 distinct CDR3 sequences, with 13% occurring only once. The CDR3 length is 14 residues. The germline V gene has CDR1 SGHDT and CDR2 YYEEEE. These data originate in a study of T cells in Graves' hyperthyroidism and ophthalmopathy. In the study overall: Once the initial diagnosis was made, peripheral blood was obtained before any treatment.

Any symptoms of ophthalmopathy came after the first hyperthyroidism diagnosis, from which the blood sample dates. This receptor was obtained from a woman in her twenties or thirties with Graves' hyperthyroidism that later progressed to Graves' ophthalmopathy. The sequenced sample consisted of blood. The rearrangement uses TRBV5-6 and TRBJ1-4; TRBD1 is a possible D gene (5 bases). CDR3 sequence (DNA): TGTGCCAGCAGCTTGGGCAGGGCTAATGGAAAACTGTTTTTT. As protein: CASSLGRANGKLFF.